This T cell receptor (beta chain) originates from a study of blood T cell repertoires in COVID-19. Study summary: The cDNA or gDNA used as material had been derived from T cells, B-cell-depleted T cells, or PBMCs.

Participants were aged about 18 to 100 years from around 26 US areas. Symptom resolution, clearance, or two negative PCRs marked the recovered donors of Cohort 3. As handled by the study authors: Using reference gene primer amplification, nucleated cell counts were estimated. Profiling relied on immunoSEQ multiplex PCR, and the TCRdb table lists in-frame clones only, not all of them. V, J and clone size are taken as reported in that table, and D and trimming were inferred from the DNA itself. This table has around 300,000 clones, over 75% appearing once. The sample consisted of PBMCs or T cells enriched from blood (not recorded which). The sequence came from a woman aged 25 to 45 who had recovered from COVID-19.

The CDR3 nucleotides read TGTGCCAGCTCCCTAGGGACAGGGAACACTGAAGCTTTCTTT. It encodes CASSLGTGNTEAFF. The chain employs TRBV18 and TRBJ1-1; 8 nucleotides align to TRBD1. Germline trimming cut 6 bases from V and 1 base from J; bases unmatched to any gene: 4. This CDR3 is built from 14 residues. Germline V gives CDR1 KGHSH, CDR2 LQKENI.